This TCR beta chain was documented in a study of cytomegalovirus exposure and HLA in healthy donors. Whole-study results and caveats: Many donors shared some public TCRs, even though most TCR sequences were rare. At a 0.05 false discovery rate, a later analysis found around 15,000 TCR beta sequences to be associated with HLA alleles.

The germline gives CDR1 MNHNS, CDR2 SASEGT. The CDR3 sequence is 13 residues long. The J segment lost 7 bases and the V segment lost 10 bases, leaving 7 bases of the junction unmatched. The study ran its PCR with 60 Vbeta and 13 Jbeta primers. TCRdb keeps only in-frame clones here, not all; method: immunoSEQ multiplex PCR. Of about 150,000 clones listed, 82% were seen once; the top ten hold under 8.5%. Comments on this clone: The antigen is not known.

The chain is built from TRBV6-1 and TRBJ1-6, with TRBD1 identical over 7 bases. The clonotype comes from a woman in her forties or fifties in good health and CMV-seropositive. Sequencing was performed on PBMCs. The CDR3 region has the DNA TGTGCCATCTGGACAGGATCCAATTCACCCCTCCACTTT. Its translation is CAIWTGSNSPLHF.